This T cell receptor (beta chain) was captured by sequencing in a study of blood T cell repertoires in COVID-19. Seattle participants joined during active infection and were tracked over time. Study processing details: Reference gene primer amplification gave nucleated cell count estimates. Here immunoSEQ multiplex PCR was the method, and the copy in TCRdb shows in-frame clones only, minus some. The V and J calls and the clone size are those of that table, but D and trimming were determined from the DNA. This table holds about 60,000 clones, approximately 83% found once. The germline CDR1 and CDR2 sequences are SGHTA and FQGNSA. The CDR3 loop spans 14 amino acids. The V gene lost 5 bases and the J gene lost 8 bases, with 16 bases spanning the gap.

The sequence was collected from a young man with COVID-19, enrolled during active disease. V gene TRBV7-2 combines with J gene TRBJ2-1, with TRBD1 as a possible D gene (5 bases). Sequencing was carried out using peripheral blood. The CDR3, as DNA: TGTGCCAGCAGCCTATCAGTTGGGGCCGATGAGCAGTTCTTC. This sequence encodes CASSLSVGADEQFF.